The rows below give T cell receptor beta chains drawn from one sample of a study of regulatory T cells in long-lasting Graves disease. TCRdb reprocessed the multiplex PCR reads via MiXCR and lists one record per CDR3 protein. The table has about 400,000 distinct CDR3 sequences, about 20% seen once. The sample here was peripheral blood mononuclear cells (PBMCs), taken when the disease was refractory, from a patient treated with antithyroid drugs. The receptor set was obtained from a female donor with Graves disease. Both conserved end residues are part of each CDR3. The order of the fields is V gene, J gene, D gene, clone size, CDR3 protein, CDR3 DNA. The D gene is left open where the match is weak. Where a row states a size, it is once, few, many or the class of an expanded clone; other rows omit it.

>TRBV12-3/TRBV12-4|TRBJ1-5|NA|many
CASRRTGLNQPQHF
TGTGCCAGCAGGCGGACTGGCCTCAATCAGCCCCAGCATTTT
>TRBV5-1|TRBJ2-7|TRBD1|many
CASSTDGQGTYEQYF
TGCGCCAGCAGCACCGACGGACAGGGGACCTACGAGCAGTACTTC
>TRBV20-1|TRBJ2-3|NA|few
CSASLMSTDTQYF
TGCAGTGCTAGCCTTATGAGCACAGATACGCAGTATTTT
>TRBV7-2|TRBJ2-3|TRBD2|NA
CASSPSGGSTDTQYF
TGTGCCAGCAGCCCTAGCGGGGGCAGCACAGATACGCAGTATTTT
>TRBV5-1|TRBJ1-4|NA|many
CASSFGLLINEKLFF
TGCGCCAGCAGCTTTGGGTTGCTGATTAATGAAAAACTGTTTTTT
>TRBV29-1|TRBJ1-2|NA|many
CSVEEGFIGYTF
TGCAGCGTTGAGGAGGGATTCATTGGCTACACCTTC
>TRBV12-3/TRBV12-4|TRBJ1-5|NA|many
CASSFRQGKLGNQPQHF
TGTGCCAGCAGTTTTCGTCAGGGGAAATTGGGCAATCAGCCCCAGCATTTT
>TRBV29-1|TRBJ2-5|NA|NA
CSVARQGKETQYF
TGCAGCGTTGCCCGGCAGGGGAAAGAGACCCAGTACTTC
>TRBV20-1|TRBJ1-5|NA|many
CSARDGNQPQHF
TGCAGTGCTAGAGATGGGAATCAGCCCCAGCATTTT
>TRBV3-1|TRBJ1-1|TRBD1|many
CASSQSWTGSTEAFF
TGTGCCAGCAGCCAATCTTGGACAGGGAGCACTGAAGCTTTCTTT
>TRBV30|TRBJ2-6|NA|NA
CAWRRGYSGANVLTF
TGTGCCTGGAGGAGGGGTTACTCTGGGGCCAACGTCCTGACTTTC
>TRBV27|TRBJ1-5|NA|many
CANNQGRSNQPQHF
TGTGCCAACAATCAGGGCCGGAGCAATCAGCCCCAGCATTTT
>TRBV15|TRBJ1-6|NA|NA
CATSRTTGGYNSPLHF
TGTGCCACCAGCAGAACGACAGGAGGTTATAATTCACCCCTCCACTTT
>TRBV20-1|TRBJ1-2|NA|many
CSARGHDNPYGYTF
TGCAGTGCTAGGGGACACGACAACCCCTATGGCTACACCTTC
>TRBV20-1|TRBJ2-7|TRBD2|few
CSARANLAGDYEQYF
TGCAGTGCTAGAGCGAACCTAGCGGGAGACTACGAGCAGTACTTC
>TRBV30|TRBJ2-5|NA|many
CAWSPRTGRKTQYF
TGTGCCTGGAGTCCAAGGACGGGGAGAAAGACCCAGTACTTC
>TRBV4-3|TRBJ1-1|NA|NA
CASSRVQGEAFF
TGCGCCAGCAGCCGCGTCCAAGGGGAAGCTTTCTTT
>TRBV7-2|TRBJ2-1|NA|NA
CASSLEGRGSYNEQFF
TGTGCCAGCAGCTTAGAGGGCAGGGGTTCCTACAATGAGCAGTTCTTC
>TRBV6-9|TRBJ1-5|NA|NA
CASSSGVLQPQHF
TGTGCCAGCAGTTCTGGGGTTTTGCAGCCCCAGCATTTT
>TRBV12-3/TRBV12-4|TRBJ2-2|NA|few
CASRKGGAGELFF
TGTGCCAGCAGAAAAGGGGGGGCCGGGGAGCTGTTTTTT
>TRBV7-2|TRBJ2-7|NA|NA
CASSLSGQNYEQYF
TGTGCCAGCAGCTTAAGTGGGCAAAACTACGAGCAGTACTTC
>TRBV30|TRBJ2-2|NA|NA
CAWTAVNTGELFF
TGTGCCTGGACGGCAGTGAACACCGGGGAGCTGTTTTTT
>TRBV3-1|TRBJ1-4|NA|many
CASSQVEKLFF
TGTGCCAGCAGCCAAGTCGAAAAACTGTTTTTT
>TRBV6-2/TRBV6-3|TRBJ2-2|NA|many
CASSEFRGGELFF
TGTGCCAGCAGTGAATTTCGGGGAGGGGAGCTGTTTTTT
>TRBV20-1|TRBJ2-7|TRBD2|NA
CSAGTSGTYEQYF
TGCAGTGCTGGGACTAGCGGGACGTACGAGCAGTACTTC
>TRBV7-2|TRBJ2-5|NA|many
CASSLGGEAETQYF
TGTGCCAGCAGCTTAGGTGGGGAGGCGGAGACCCAGTACTTC
>TRBV12-3/TRBV12-4|TRBJ1-4|NA|many
CASSSGTANEKLFF
TGTGCCAGCAGCTCAGGGACCGCTAATGAAAAACTGTTTTTT
>TRBV28|TRBJ2-4|TRBD1|NA
CASSFRQGGIGSF
TGTGCCAGCAGTTTTAGACAGGGTGGGATTGGGAGTTTC
>TRBV7-2|TRBJ2-1|TRBD2|few
CASSSRTSAYNEQFF
TGTGCCAGCAGCTCCCGGACTAGCGCTTACAATGAGCAGTTCTTC
>TRBV12-3/TRBV12-4|TRBJ1-5|NA|few
CASSLSQGGNQPQHF
TGTGCCAGCAGTTTAAGTCAGGGTGGCAATCAGCCCCAGCATTTT
>TRBV24-1|TRBJ2-6|NA|many
CATSSRGSGANVLTF
TGTGCCACCAGTTCAAGGGGCTCTGGGGCCAACGTCCTGACTTTC
>TRBV11-1|TRBJ2-3|NA|many
CASSLVGWTAQYF
TGTGCCAGCAGCTTGGTCGGGTGGACGGCACAGTATTTT
>TRBV13|TRBJ1-1|NA|NA
CASSHRGKYTEAFF
TGTGCCAGCAGCCACCGGGGGAAGTACACTGAAGCTTTCTTT
>TRBV29-1|TRBJ1-3|NA|few
CSVSTGAGNTIYF
TGCAGCGTCTCGACAGGAGCTGGAAACACCATATATTTT
>TRBV6-1|TRBJ1-2|TRBD1|many
CASRDRGGSNYGYTF
TGTGCCAGCAGAGACAGGGGGGGGTCTAACTATGGCTACACCTTC
>TRBV6-1|TRBJ1-5|TRBD1|many
CASQQGGNQPQHF
TGTGCCAGCCAACAGGGGGGCAATCAGCCCCAGCATTTT
>TRBV6-2/TRBV6-3|TRBJ2-1|TRBD2|few
CASSYSVTSGRIFNEQFF
TGTGCCAGCAGTTACTCCGTTACTAGCGGGAGAATATTCAATGAGCAGTTCTTC
>TRBV3-1|TRBJ2-6|NA|NA
CASSQEAKGGSGANALTF
TGTGCCAGCAGCCAAGAAGCCAAGGGTGGCTCTGGGGCCAACGCCCTGACTTTC
>TRBV19|TRBJ1-2|NA|many
CASSTLFVGNGYTF
TGTGCCAGTAGTACCCTGTTTGTGGGGAATGGCTACACCTTC
>TRBV11-2|TRBJ1-1|NA|many
CASSFGEGLGTEAFF
TGTGCCAGCAGCTTCGGCGAGGGGTTGGGCACTGAAGCTTTCTTT
>TRBV2|TRBJ1-5|NA|many
CASSEPNQPQHF
TGTGCCAGCAGTGAACCTAATCAGCCCCAGCATTTT
>TRBV28|TRBJ1-4|NA|many
CASSSDEKLFF
TGTGCCAGCAGTTCAGATGAAAAACTGTTTTTT
>TRBV28|TRBJ1-6|NA|few
CASSLVRKDWRNSPLHF
TGTGCCAGCAGTTTGGTCAGAAAGGATTGGCGGAATTCACCCCTCCACTTT
>TRBV24-1|TRBJ2-1|NA|NA
CATSDTGTPRYNEQFF
TGTGCCACCAGTGATACCGGGACTCCACGATACAATGAGCAGTTCTTC
>TRBV28|TRBJ2-5|TRBD2|NA
CATGGGKETQYF
TGTGCCACGGGAGGGGGTAAAGAGACCCAGTACTTC
>TRBV15|TRBJ2-7|NA|few
CATSREGGSYEQYF
TGTGCCACCAGCAGAGAGGGGGGCTCCTACGAGCAGTACTTC
>TRBV2|TRBJ2-5|TRBD1|many
CASSRQGVGETQYF
TGTGCCAGCAGTCGACAGGGGGTCGGGGAGACCCAGTACTTC
>TRBV29-1|TRBJ2-7|NA|NA
CSVGSQDLPYEQYF
TGCAGCGTTGGGTCGCAGGACTTACCCTACGAGCAGTACTTC
>TRBV6-2/TRBV6-3|TRBJ1-1|TRBD1|few
CASSFGQGFNVNTEAFF
TGTGCCAGCAGTTTCGGACAGGGGTTTAATGTGAACACTGAAGCTTTCTTT
>TRBV20-1|TRBJ1-2|NA|few
CSARDLTLYGYTF
TGCAGTGCTAGAGATTTGACTCTGTATGGCTACACCTTC
>TRBV9|TRBJ2-2|TRBD2|few
CASSVLSSGVGELFF
TGTGCCAGCAGCGTACTGAGTAGCGGGGTTGGGGAGCTGTTTTTT
>TRBV5-6|TRBJ1-4|TRBD1|NA
CASSVDRGNEKLFF
TGTGCCAGCAGCGTGGACAGGGGCAACGAAAAACTGTTTTTT
>TRBV29-1|TRBJ1-1|NA|NA
CSVVAAGRGPNTEAFF
TGCAGCGTTGTGGCCGCGGGCCGGGGCCCTAACACTGAAGCTTTCTTT
>TRBV7-9|TRBJ1-1|NA|many
CASSPSGGRNTEAFF
TGTGCCAGCAGCCCGAGTGGAGGCCGGAACACTGAAGCTTTCTTT
>TRBV12-5|TRBJ1-6|NA|few
CASAAGRVAYNSPLHF
TGTGCTAGTGCGGCAGGCAGGGTCGCCTATAATTCACCCCTCCACTTT
>TRBV5-5|TRBJ2-5|TRBD2|few
CASSLGLAGVWGETQYF
TGTGCCAGCAGCTTGGGTTTAGCGGGAGTTTGGGGGGAGACCCAGTACTTC